This T cell receptor beta chain was sequenced during a study of T cells expressing NK-cell markers. At the level of the study: Sorted CD3+CD56+NKG2C+, CD3+CD56+NKG2C- and CD3+CD56-NKG2C+ T cells provided the TCR beta repertoires.

TCRdb reprocessed the 5' RACE reads, keeping one entry per CDR3 protein, no DNA. The repertoire table contains 500,000 to 700,000 distinct CDR3 sequences. Per germline, CDR1 SNHLY and CDR2 FYNNEI. CDR3 length equals 13 residues. Study-wide results and limits: Dominant NKG2C+ clonotype frequencies of about 1.0-8% of CD8+ T cells were measured in over 5 donors. Leadership of the CD3+CD56-NKG2C+ fraction also belonged to these clonotypes in four donors.

Details on this clonotype: Its antigen is not identified.

The V and J genes are TRBV2 and TRBJ2-7; the D gene TCRdb calls, TRBD1, cannot be checked with no DNA. The receptor comes from a man aged 18 to 30 in good health. The source material was blood T cells: a sorted CD56 or NKG2C T cell subset, CD4+ or CD8+ T cells, or bulk PBMC T cells (not recorded which). CDR3 loop: CASSGGQIYEQYF.